This T cell receptor beta chain is from a study of blood T cell repertoires in COVID-19. Study-wide background: Sites across the United States, Italy and Spain contributed samples from acute and convalescent COVID-19. Sources were T cells, B-cell-depleted T cells, or PBMCs; the material itself was cDNA or gDNA.

There are 16 residues in the CDR3. CDR1 and CDR2 from the germline V gene are SGHTA and FQGTGA. Trimming took 4 bases from V and 5 from J; bases not matched to a gene: 11. Original processing methods: Cell counts per sample came from amplifying reference gene primers. TCRdb's copy holds only in-frame clones and misses some; the assay was immunoSEQ multiplex PCR. The V and J calls and clone size are taken from that table; D and trimming were inferred from the DNA. This sample has roughly 80,000 clones, with about 90% found just once. Sequencing was done on a sample of peripheral blood. The clonotype was recovered from a man aged 45-60 years with active COVID-19. The gene calls are TRBV7-3 and TRBJ2-3; TRBD2 matches 8 bases. The CDR3 DNA sequence: TGTGCCAGCAGCTCAAGGACTAGCCTCGCTGGAGATACGCAGTATTTT. Translating it yields CASSSRTSLAGDTQYF.